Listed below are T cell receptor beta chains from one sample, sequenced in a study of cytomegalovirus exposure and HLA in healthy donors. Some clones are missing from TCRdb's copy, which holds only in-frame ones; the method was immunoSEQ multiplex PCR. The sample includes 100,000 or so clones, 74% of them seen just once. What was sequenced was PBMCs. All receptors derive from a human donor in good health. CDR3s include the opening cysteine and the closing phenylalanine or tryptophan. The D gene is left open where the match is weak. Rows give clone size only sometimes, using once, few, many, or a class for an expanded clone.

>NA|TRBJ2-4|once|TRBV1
TGCACCAGCAGCCAAGATGAGGAGGAAAAAAACATTCAGTACTTC
CTSSQDEEEKNIQYF
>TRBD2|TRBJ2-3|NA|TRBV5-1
TGCGCCAGCAGCTTGGCCCAGCGGGAAAACACAGATACGCAGTATTTT
CASSLAQRENTDTQYF
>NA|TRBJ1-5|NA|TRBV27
TGTGCCAGCAGTAACAGGGCGGGGGGTCAGCCCCAGCATTTT
CASSNRAGGQPQHF
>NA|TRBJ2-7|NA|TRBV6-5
TGTGCCAGCAGTTACCTCAGACACGGGGATCAGTACTTC
CASSYLRHGDQYF
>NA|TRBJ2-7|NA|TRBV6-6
TGTGCCAGCAGTCGGCAGGGGAGCTACGAGCAGTACTTC
CASSRQGSYEQYF
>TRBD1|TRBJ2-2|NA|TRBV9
TGTGCCAGCAGCGTAGGAAATAGGGGACAGGGGGCATCCGGGGAGCTGTTTTTT
CASSVGNRGQGASGELFF
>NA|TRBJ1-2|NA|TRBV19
TGTGCCAGTAGTATAAGTCGGGGGACTCTCTATGGCTACACCTTC
CASSISRGTLYGYTF
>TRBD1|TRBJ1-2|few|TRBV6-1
TGTGCCAGCAGCAGCCCGGGACAGGGGAACTATGGCTACACCTTC
CASSSPGQGNYGYTF
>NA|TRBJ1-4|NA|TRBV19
TGTGCCACCACCCGGGGGGCGGGTGAAAAACTGTTTTTT
CATTRGAGEKLFF
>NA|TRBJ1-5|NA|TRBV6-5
TGTGCCAGCAGTTACTCTGGCGGGAGTGTGGAGCCCCAGCATTTT
CASSYSGGSVEPQHF